The next 8 T cell receptor beta chains were all read from a single sample in a study of CD8 T cells in Susac syndrome. Roughly 0.45 to 1 ug RNA was reverse transcribed with random hexamers. TCRdb analysed the immunoSEQ multiplex PCR reads with MiXCR anew, one entry per CDR3 protein. The table shows 210,000 or so distinct CDR3 sequences, with roughly 93% occurring only once. Source material: CD4+ T cells from PBMCs. These receptors were obtained from a human donor with Susac syndrome.

This chain links TRBV19 with TRBJ1-5; D possibly corresponds to TRBD1 (6 bases). V shed 2 bases and J shed 7 bases, with 15 bases lying between them. The germline V gene encodes CDR1 LNHDA and CDR2 SQIVND (reference sequence). The CDR3 runs 15 residues. CDR3 coding DNA: TGTGCCAGTAGTATAAGCCCCCCAGGGGAACAGCCCCAGCATTTT. Its protein is CASSISPPGEQPQHF.

The chain combines TRBV9 with TRBJ1-2, with no clear D. Germline values: CDR1 SGDLS, CDR2 YYNGEE. V dropped 0 bases and J dropped 0 bases, with 9 bases sitting between them. There are 15 residues in the CDR3. In DNA, the CDR3 is TGTGCCAGCAGCGTAGCTCCAGAGCCTAACTATGGCTACACCTTC. Translation: CASSVAPEPNYGYTF.

The chain couples TRBV2 to TRBJ2-1; 10 bases align to TRBD2. The V gene's germline CDR1 is SNHLY and CDR2 FYNNEI. CDR3 size: 16 residues. Trimming took 5 bases from V and 4 from J; bases not matched to a gene: 8. The CDR3 DNA is TGTGCCAGCAGTCCAAGCGGGGGGGCCCCATACAATGAGCAGTTCTTC. It translates to CASSPSGGAPYNEQFF.

Here the CDR3 reads CASKGEETQYF. The CDR3 nucleotides are TGTGCCAGCAAGGGTGAAGAGACCCAGTACTTC. The chain has TRBV6-1 and TRBJ2-5; D unresolved. The CDR3 loop spans 11 amino acids. V was pared by 7 bases and J by 3 bases, with 6 bases between. Germline loops: CDR1 MNHNS, CDR2 SASEGT.

The rearrangement joins TRBV28 to TRBJ1-1; D might be TRBD1 (6 bases). Trimming left V 6 bases short and J 3 bases short, with 11 bases between. This CDR3 spans 13 amino acids. Per germline, CDR1 MDHEN and CDR2 SYDVKM. Here the CDR3 reads CASRGGGDTEAFF. The CDR3 DNA reads as TGTGCCAGCAGAGGAGGGGGTGACACTGAAGCTTTCTTT.

The chain uses TRBV11-1 and TRBJ2-2; D possibly corresponds to TRBD1 (6 bases). This CDR3 region has 18 residues. CDR1 and CDR2 from the germline V gene are SGHAT and FQDESV (reference sequence). The V and J ends lost 2 bases and 0 bases respectively, with 16 bases between them. CDR3 in amino acids: CASSLRFQGTTNTGELFF. DNA of the CDR3: TGTGCCAGCAGCTTAAGGTTTCAGGGGACAACGAACACCGGGGAGCTGTTTTTT.

The chain recombines TRBV28 with TRBJ2-4, with 9 bases lining up with TRBD1. The CDR3 spans 20 residues. J gave up 8 bases and V 6 bases, and 26 bases lay outside the gene matches. Germline CDR1 reads MDHEN; CDR2 reads SYDVKM. In DNA, the CDR3 is TGTGCCAGCAGCCTGGGGGTGCTCGTGGGGACAGGGAGTTTCGAGGACATTCAGTACTTC. The encoded protein is CASSLGVLVGTGSFEDIQYF.

J is TRBJ2-7 and V is TRBV10-1; TRBD2 might be the D (5 bases). The CDR3 is made up of 15 amino acids. V was clipped by 4 bases and J by 4 bases, with 17 bases between them. The germline V gene has CDR1 WNHNN and CDR2 SYGVQD (reference sequence). The chain's CDR3 is CASSATGNYRYEQYF. The CDR3 DNA is TGCGCCAGCAGTGCCACGGGAAACTATCGATACGAGCAGTACTTC.